Listed below are T cell receptor beta chains from one sample, sequenced in a study of control samples from healthy donors and cancer patients. Measured with immunoSEQ multiplex PCR; TCRdb has only the in-frame clones, and not every one. The sample records roughly 130,000 clones, approximately 91% being singletons. The sample consisted of blood. These receptors all come from a woman aged 25 to 39 in good health. Each CDR3 is given without its conserved first and last residue. Fields, in order: D gene, J gene, V gene, CDR3 protein. The D gene is left open where the match is weak.

>NA|TRBJ2-2|TRBV6-5
ASSSREGVTGELF
>NA|TRBJ1-3|TRBV9
ASSPSRGSGNTIY
>NA|TRBJ1-3|TRBV7-7
ASSLDGGAGNTIY
>TRBD2|TRBJ2-7|TRBV6-1
ASSDGTSGRNEQY
>NA|TRBJ2-5|TRBV6-2/TRBV6-3
ASSSTWETQY
>NA|TRBJ2-2|TRBV24-1
ASRTGGELF
>NA|TRBJ2-3|TRBV28
ASSLGLVSDTQY
>TRBD1|TRBJ2-5|TRBV7-8
ASSLATGTGKAQY
>NA|TRBJ2-7|TRBV5-4
ASSLKTGVSYEQY
>NA|TRBJ2-7|TRBV4-2
ASSQDKDGPSEQY
>TRBD2|TRBJ2-2|TRBV11-2
ASSLDPRTSGSTGELF
>TRBD2|TRBJ2-3|TRBV4-1
ASSPGWAGGTDTQY
>NA|TRBJ2-6|TRBV27
ASSWHQSAGANVLT
>NA|TRBJ1-1|TRBV5-1
ASSLGRGHLNTEAF
>NA|TRBJ1-2|TRBV9
ASSVGHPYGYT
>NA|TRBJ1-6|TRBV3-1/TRBV3-2
ASSPRRGNSPLH
>TRBD1|TRBJ2-3|TRBV24-1
ATSDFSGQYTDTQY
>NA|TRBJ1-2|TRBV28
ASQGPRRDGYT
>TRBD1|TRBJ2-7|TRBV5-1
ASQGAYEQY
>NA|TRBJ2-7|TRBV11-2
ASSLDQASVYEQY
>TRBD2|TRBJ2-1|TRBV27
ASSHGTSVYEQF
>TRBD2|TRBJ2-7|TRBV7-8
ASSPTGGWRGSSYEQY